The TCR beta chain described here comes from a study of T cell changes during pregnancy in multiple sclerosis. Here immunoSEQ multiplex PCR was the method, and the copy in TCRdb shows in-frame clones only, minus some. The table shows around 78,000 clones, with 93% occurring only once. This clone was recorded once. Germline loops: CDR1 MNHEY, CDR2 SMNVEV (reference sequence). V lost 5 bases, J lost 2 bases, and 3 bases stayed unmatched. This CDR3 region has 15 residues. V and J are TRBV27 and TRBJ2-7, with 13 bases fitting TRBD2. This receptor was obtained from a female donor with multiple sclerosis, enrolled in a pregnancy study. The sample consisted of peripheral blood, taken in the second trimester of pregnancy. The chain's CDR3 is CASSLGLAGPYEQYF. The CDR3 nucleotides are TGTGCCAGCAGTCTGGGACTAGCGGGACCCTACGAGCAGTACTTC.